A selection of T cell receptor beta chains follows, all from one sample in a study of human T cells and chemical hapten exposure. TCRdb passed the RACE reads through MiXCR, listing each CDR3 protein once. This table holds about 85,000 distinct CDR3 sequences, approximately 10% found once. The starting material was whole blood, obtained in connection with sensitization to the hapten diphenylcyclopropenone (DPC). Source of these receptors: a man younger than 30 with alopecia areata. Some clones in this sample may be carry-over from other donors' samples. The CDR3 runs from the conserved cysteine through the conserved F or W. A D gene is named only where the DNA matches it firmly. Clone size, where shown, is once, few, many, or a class for clones that have expanded.

v_gene,abundance,j_gene,d_gene,CDR3nt,CDR3aa
TRBV27,many,TRBJ2-1,NA,TGTGCCAGCAGTTTATCTCAGGGGCGGCAGTTCTTC,CASSLSQGRQFF
TRBV10-3,NA,TRBJ2-5,TRBD1,TGTGCCATCAGGACAGGGGACCAAGAGACCCAGTACTTC,CAIRTGDQETQYF
TRBV9,few,TRBJ2-5,NA,TGTGCCAGCAGCGCCGGAATCTTCCAAGAGACCCAGTACTTC,CASSAGIFQETQYF
TRBV7-9,few,TRBJ2-3,TRBD2,TGTGCCAGCAGCTTAGGTAGCGGGGAAGCAGATACGCAGTATTTT,CASSLGSGEADTQYF
TRBV20-1,NA,TRBJ1-6,NA,TGCAGTGCGCGACAGGATAACTACTCCCCCCTCCACTTT,CSARQDNYSPLHF
TRBV7-9,few,TRBJ1-6,TRBD1,TGTGCCAGCAGCGTAGACTGGACAGGGATGCTTCCTTCACCCCTCCACTTT,CASSVDWTGMLPSPLHF
TRBV20-1,few,TRBJ1-1,NA,TGCAGTGCTAGTCGGCGGGGGGCAACTGAAGCTTTCTTT,CSASRRGATEAFF
TRBV28,few,TRBJ2-2,TRBD2,TGTGCCAGCAACAAAGCGGGGGATGCGAACACCGGGGAGCTGTTTTTT,CASNKAGDANTGELFF
TRBV5-1,NA,TRBJ1-2,NA,TGCGCCAGCAGCTTCTCCGGGACAAGCTATGGCTACACCTTC,CASSFSGTSYGYTF
TRBV3-1,many,TRBJ1-1,TRBD1,TGTGCCAGCAGGCCAGGACAGGGCGAAGCTTTCTTT,CASRPGQGEAFF
TRBV7-8,few,TRBJ2-5,NA,TGTGCCAGCAGCAGGGGACTTGCCCAAGAGACCCAGTACTTC,CASSRGLAQETQYF
TRBV12-3/TRBV12-4,many,TRBJ2-1,NA,TGTGCCAGCAGTCCTTCGGACGGGGGCCGCTCCTACAATGAGCAGTTCTTC,CASSPSDGGRSYNEQFF
TRBV7-3,few,TRBJ2-1,NA,TGTGCCAGCAGCCAAGGGACGAGGGCGGGGAATGAGCAGTTCTTC,CASSQGTRAGNEQFF
TRBV28,few,TRBJ2-7,TRBD2,TGTGCCAGCACCTTGAGCGGGAGCTCCTACGAGCAGTACTTC,CASTLSGSSYEQYF
TRBV4-1,many,TRBJ1-2,TRBD1,TGCGCCAGCAGCCCGCTGAGTACAGGGGTGGGTGGCTACACCTTC,CASSPLSTGVGGYTF
TRBV7-8,NA,TRBJ2-7,TRBD1,TGTGCCAGCACCTCCGGGACAGGGGAATACGAGCAGTACTTC,CASTSGTGEYEQYF
TRBV11-2,NA,TRBJ2-4,NA,TGTGCCAGCAGCTTAGAGGGGGGCAGGCGGTACATTCAGTACTTC,CASSLEGGRRYIQYF
TRBV18,once,TRBJ2-2,NA,TGTGCCAGCTCACTTCAGACAGGTGATTCCGGGGAGCTGTTTTTT,CASSLQTGDSGELFF
TRBV14,NA,TRBJ1-3,NA,TGTGCCAGCAGCCAAGATCTAGGCGACACCATATATTTT,CASSQDLGDTIYF
TRBV7-3,many,TRBJ2-1,NA,TGTGCCAGCAGCTCGCGGGGTGACAATGAGCAGTTCTTC,CASSSRGDNEQFF
TRBV16,NA,TRBJ1-4,NA,TGTGCCAGCAGCCAAGAGACAGTGGGATTTGAAAAACTGTTTTTT,CASSQETVGFEKLFF
TRBV24-1,NA,TRBJ2-3,TRBD2,TGTGCCACCAGTGATCGAACGACTAGCGGGAGCACAGATACGCAGTATTTT,CATSDRTTSGSTDTQYF
TRBV20-1,NA,TRBJ1-1,TRBD1,TGCAGTGCTAGTCTCGCTCGGGGTCAGGGGGTGAACACTGAAGCTTTCTTT,CSASLARGQGVNTEAFF
TRBV4-1,many,TRBJ1-5,NA,TGCGCCAGCAGCCGCCCAGGGTGGAATCAGCCCCAGCATTTT,CASSRPGWNQPQHF
TRBV7-9,NA,TRBJ2-2,TRBD1,TGTGCCAGCAGCTTAACCCGGACAGGGGCCACCGGGGAGCTGTTTTTT,CASSLTRTGATGELFF
TRBV12-3/TRBV12-4,many,TRBJ2-1,TRBD2,TGTGCCAGCAGTTTAGCCCCGGGGGGGTACAATGAGCAGTTCTTC,CASSLAPGGYNEQFF
TRBV5-1,NA,TRBJ2-6,NA,TGCGCCAGCAGCTTGGCTGTCAGTACCTCTGGGGCCAACGTCCTGACTTTC,CASSLAVSTSGANVLTF
TRBV10-3,NA,TRBJ2-3,NA,TGTGCCATCGGCGACAGTCTTGGGGCAGATACGCAGTATTTT,CAIGDSLGADTQYF
TRBV29-1,few,TRBJ1-4,NA,TGCAGCGTTGGCCGGGGATCGGGTAATGAAAAACTGTTTTTT,CSVGRGSGNEKLFF
TRBV6-5,NA,TRBJ1-4,TRBD1,TGTGCCAGCAGCCCAGTGGCCGGACAGGGAGGTGAAAAACTGTTTTTT,CASSPVAGQGGEKLFF
TRBV12-5,few,TRBJ2-3,NA,TGTGCTAGTGGTTTGATTTCCGGTGGCACAGATACGCAGTATTTT,CASGLISGGTDTQYF
TRBV28,few,TRBJ1-6,NA,TGTGCCAGCAGTTTCGAGGGCGATTCACCCCTCCACTTT,CASSFEGDSPLHF
TRBV19,many,TRBJ2-3,NA,TGTGCCAGTAGTATACAGGGGAGCACAGATACGCAGTATTTT,CASSIQGSTDTQYF
TRBV12-3/TRBV12-4,few,TRBJ2-1,TRBD2,TGTGCCAGCAGTCTCGCGGGGGGGCCTCCGAATGAGCAGTTCTTC,CASSLAGGPPNEQFF
TRBV6-5,NA,TRBJ1-4,TRBD1,TGTGCCAGCAGCCGGGACAGGGGGCTTGAAAAACTGTTTTTT,CASSRDRGLEKLFF
TRBV6-2/TRBV6-3,many,TRBJ2-5,NA,TGTGCCAGCAGTTACGCCGAGGAGCCGGAGACCCAGTACTTC,CASSYAEEPETQYF
TRBV7-6,NA,TRBJ2-3,NA,TGTGCCAGCACCTCCGACCTCACAGATACGCAGTATTTT,CASTSDLTDTQYF
TRBV7-3,few,TRBJ1-1,TRBD1,TGTGCCAGCAGCTTAAATCCCCACAGGGGGAACACTGAAGCTTTCTTT,CASSLNPHRGNTEAFF
TRBV4-1,NA,TRBJ2-7,NA,TGCGCCAGCAGCCAGACATTTCACTACGAGCAGTACTTC,CASSQTFHYEQYF
TRBV7-3,many,TRBJ1-1,NA,TGTGCCAGCAGCTCCGCGGGACCCGCTGAAGCTTTCTTT,CASSSAGPAEAFF
TRBV19,NA,TRBJ2-3,TRBD1,TGTGCCAGTAGTTTGAGGGGGCAGGGCGCAGATACGCAGTATTTT,CASSLRGQGADTQYF
TRBV20-1,many,TRBJ2-2,NA,TGCAGTGCTACTTTTCATACCGGGGAGCTGTTTTTT,CSATFHTGELFF
TRBV19,few,TRBJ2-1,NA,TGTGCCAGTAGTCCTCGGGACAAATACAATGAGCAGTTCTTC,CASSPRDKYNEQFF
TRBV6-2/TRBV6-3,few,TRBJ2-1,NA,TGTGCCAGCACCTGGGGACCGTACAATGAGCAGTTCTTC,CASTWGPYNEQFF
TRBV5-6,NA,TRBJ1-6,NA,TGTGCCAGCAGCTCGGGCACGGCGGATAATTCACCCCTCCACTTT,CASSSGTADNSPLHF
TRBV6-2/TRBV6-3,many,TRBJ2-5,TRBD1,TGTGCCAGCAGTGATCGACAGGGGGCATTCGAGACCCAGTACTTC,CASSDRQGAFETQYF
TRBV12-3/TRBV12-4,NA,TRBJ2-3,NA,TGTGCCAGCAGTTTAGAGAGCAGATCCGGGTATACGCAGTATTTT,CASSLESRSGYTQYF
TRBV5-1,few,TRBJ2-3,NA,TGCGCCAGCAGCTTATCTTCCCTAGCAGCCTTTCCGGATACGCAGTATTTT,CASSLSSLAAFPDTQYF
TRBV15,NA,TRBJ2-3,NA,TGTGCCACCAGCAGAGATGTCCGGGATACGCAGTATTTT,CATSRDVRDTQYF
TRBV10-1,few,TRBJ2-5,NA,TGCGCCAGCAGTGAGGGGGCTGACCAAGAGACCCAGTACTTC,CASSEGADQETQYF
TRBV2,many,TRBJ1-1,NA,TGTGCCAGCACCGAAGAGGGGGGAGGGAACACTGAAGCTTTCTTT,CASTEEGGGNTEAFF
TRBV12-3/TRBV12-4,many,TRBJ1-6,NA,TGTGCCAGCAGTGTAAACAGCAATTCACCCCTCCACTTT,CASSVNSNSPLHF
TRBV7-3,NA,TRBJ2-3,TRBD1,TGTGCCAGCAGCAGGCCTAAGGACAGGATCACAGATACGCAGTATTTT,CASSRPKDRITDTQYF
TRBV11-2,many,TRBJ2-3,NA,TGTGCCAGCAGCTTAGATCTAGCGAGTCTCACAGATACGCAGTATTTT,CASSLDLASLTDTQYF